This TCR beta chain appears in the sequencing data of a study of shared clonotypes between healthy human individuals. Study-wide context: The donor group consisted of two women and a few men, aged 18 to 49.

The protocol was immunoSEQ multiplex PCR, while the TCRdb copy is restricted to in-frame clones and leaves out a portion. The table includes 2.3 million or so clones, 80% to 95% detected once. Concerning this clone itself: Its antigen remains unidentified.

General study points: Among donors, sharing of clonotypes was expected to be affected by sequencing depth. Sharing across four donors was highest in naive CD4 (around 5%) and lowest in memory CD8 (about 0.4%).

V lost 6 bases, J lost 0 bases, and 11 bases lay in between. Germline V gives CDR1 PRHDT, CDR2 FYEKMQ (reference sequence). CDR3 size: 14 residues. This chain joins TRBV13 and TRBJ2-5; D ambiguous. This receptor was identified in a man aged 18 to 30 in good health. Some clones in this sample may be carry-over from other donors' samples. The specimen was naive CD4+ T cells from PBMCs. Noted subset: CD45RA+ positively selected. The CDR3 DNA follows: TGTGCCAGCAGATCCCGGTCGTACCAAGAGACCCAGTACTTC. Translated, it gives CASRSRSYQETQYF.